Ten or more counts support the clone carrying this T cell receptor (beta chain). Time point reported: blood at routine non-recurrence follow-up after resection. The input material, whole RNA from tumor, nontumor lung or frozen PBMC, was sequenced unsorted. Every molecule of TCR cDNA had its own unique molecular identifier. TCRdb ran MiXCR on the 5' RACE reads and lists one entry per CDR3 protein. The table lists about 32,000 distinct CDR3 sequences, roughly a tenth of them singletons. The sample comes from a study of spatial heterogeneity in lung cancer. Overall study: Donors were some 72 untreated early-stage non-small cell lung cancer patients. The follow-up PBMC samples were sequenced whenever they were available. The median time to follow-up was roughly two years after resection.

J lost 9 bases, V lost 3 bases, and 16 bases had no gene match. CDR3 length: 16 residues. Germline lookup yields CDR1 DFQATT and CDR2 SNEGSKA (reference sequence). The source material was PBMCs, sampled at follow-up. The genes are TRBV20-1 and TRBJ2-1; 8 nucleotides agree with TRBD2. The clonotype was recovered from a female donor with early-stage non-small cell lung cancer. DNA for the CDR3: TGCAGTGCTAGTGAGATTACGGGGGGGCCAAGAGTTGAGCAGTTCTTC. It specifies CSASEITGGPRVEQFF.